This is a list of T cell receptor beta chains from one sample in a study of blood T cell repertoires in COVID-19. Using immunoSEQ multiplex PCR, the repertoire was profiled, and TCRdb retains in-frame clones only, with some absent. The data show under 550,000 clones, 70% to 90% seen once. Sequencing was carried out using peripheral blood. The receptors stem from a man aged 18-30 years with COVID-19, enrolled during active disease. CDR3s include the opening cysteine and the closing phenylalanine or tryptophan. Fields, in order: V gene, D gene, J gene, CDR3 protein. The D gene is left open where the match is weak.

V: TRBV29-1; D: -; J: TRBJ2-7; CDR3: CSVAGEKSYEQYF
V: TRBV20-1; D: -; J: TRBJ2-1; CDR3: CSAVRGYEQFF
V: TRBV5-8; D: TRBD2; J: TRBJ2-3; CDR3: CASSTMGGSTDTQYF
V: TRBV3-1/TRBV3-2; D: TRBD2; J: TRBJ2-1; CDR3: CASSQEGGWALTNEQFF
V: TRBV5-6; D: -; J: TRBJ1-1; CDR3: CARTPLQGGDTEAFF
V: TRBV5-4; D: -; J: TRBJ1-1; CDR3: CASSLEGARTEAFF
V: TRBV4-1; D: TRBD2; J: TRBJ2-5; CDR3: CASSQGGLEETQYF
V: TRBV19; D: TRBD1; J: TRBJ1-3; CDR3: CATGQAPSLSNTIYF
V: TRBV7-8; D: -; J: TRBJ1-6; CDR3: CASSLNRVRSPLHF
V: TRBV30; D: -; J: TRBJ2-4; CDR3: CAWSVMGGGDIQYF
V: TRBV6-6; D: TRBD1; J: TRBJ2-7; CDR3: CASSLQGTYEQYF
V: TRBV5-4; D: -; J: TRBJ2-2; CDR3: CASSLAGTPNTGELFF
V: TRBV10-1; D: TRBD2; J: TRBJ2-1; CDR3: CASSESPGGRNEQFF
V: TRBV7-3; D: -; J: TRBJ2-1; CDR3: CASSLVRGHNEQFF
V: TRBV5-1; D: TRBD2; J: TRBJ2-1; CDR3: CASSPGTSVNNEQFF
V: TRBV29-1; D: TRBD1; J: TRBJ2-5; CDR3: CSVVVQGARETQYF
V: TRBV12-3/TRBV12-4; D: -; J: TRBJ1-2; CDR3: CASSWAGGYTF
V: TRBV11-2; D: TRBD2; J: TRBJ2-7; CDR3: CASSATSGLYEQYF
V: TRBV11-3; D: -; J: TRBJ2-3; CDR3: CASSSPGHSTDTQYF
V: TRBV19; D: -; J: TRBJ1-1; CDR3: CASSEQGYSTEAFF
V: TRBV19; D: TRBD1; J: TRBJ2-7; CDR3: CASSAKQGMSYEQYF
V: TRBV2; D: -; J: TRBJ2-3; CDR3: CASMITEITDTQYF
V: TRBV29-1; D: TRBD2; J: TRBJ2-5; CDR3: CSVERGTQQETQYF
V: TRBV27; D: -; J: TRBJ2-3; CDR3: CASSLQLAGDTQYF
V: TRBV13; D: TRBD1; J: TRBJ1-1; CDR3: CASSYREQGTGTEAFF
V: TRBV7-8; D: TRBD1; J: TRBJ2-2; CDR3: CASSGLRDRVVSGELFF
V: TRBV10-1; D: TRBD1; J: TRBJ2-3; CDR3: CASSPGTGGRTQYF
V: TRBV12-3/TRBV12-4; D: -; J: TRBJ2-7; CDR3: CASSLAGVNEQYF
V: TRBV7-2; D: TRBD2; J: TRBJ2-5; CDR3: CASSLWVGGQETQYF
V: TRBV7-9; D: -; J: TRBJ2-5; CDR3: CASSYPDSTETQYF
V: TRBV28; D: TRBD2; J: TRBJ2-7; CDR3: CASRTSGGIYEQYF
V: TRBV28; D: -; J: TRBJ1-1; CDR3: CASSPLGGREAFF
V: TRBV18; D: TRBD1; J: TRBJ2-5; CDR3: CASSPQGQKETQYF
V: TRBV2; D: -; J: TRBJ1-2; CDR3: CASSPVRTNYGYTF
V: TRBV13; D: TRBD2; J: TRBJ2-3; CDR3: CASSPRGFGTDTQYF
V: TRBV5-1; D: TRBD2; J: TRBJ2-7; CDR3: CASSWARGETYEQYF
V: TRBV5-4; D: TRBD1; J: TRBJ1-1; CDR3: CASSWGQRNTEAFF
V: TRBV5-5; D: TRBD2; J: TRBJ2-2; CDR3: CASSSLAGVPGELFF
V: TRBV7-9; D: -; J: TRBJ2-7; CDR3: CASSLAAGLSSYEQYF
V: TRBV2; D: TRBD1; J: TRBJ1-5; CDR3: CASSSAGGSNQPQHF
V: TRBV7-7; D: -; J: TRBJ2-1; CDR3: CASSSSTQGSEQFF
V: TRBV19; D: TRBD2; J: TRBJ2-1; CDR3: CASRKGLAENNEQFF
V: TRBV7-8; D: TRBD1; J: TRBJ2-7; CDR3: CASSLRDRYQTYEQYF
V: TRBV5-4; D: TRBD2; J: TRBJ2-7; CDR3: CASSLSSGMRVEQYF
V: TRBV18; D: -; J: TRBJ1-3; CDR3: CASSPDRLDGNTIYF
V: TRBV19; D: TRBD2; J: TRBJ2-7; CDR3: CASSIDSGDYRKDF
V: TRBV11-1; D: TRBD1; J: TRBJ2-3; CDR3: CASSRTGISDTQYF
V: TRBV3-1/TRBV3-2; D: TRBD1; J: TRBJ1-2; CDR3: CASSSTGVGYTF
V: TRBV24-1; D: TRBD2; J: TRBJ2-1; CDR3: CATSDSRPMTSGRAASYNEQFF
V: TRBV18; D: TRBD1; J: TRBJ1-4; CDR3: CASSPGTGVEKLFF
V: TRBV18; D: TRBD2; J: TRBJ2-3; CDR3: CASSPPQVAGGLTQYF
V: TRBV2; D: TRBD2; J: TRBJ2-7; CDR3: CASSEGGWTYLAESRGKQYF
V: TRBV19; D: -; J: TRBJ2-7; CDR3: CASSIFRGSYEQYF
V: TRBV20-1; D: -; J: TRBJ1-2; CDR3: CSASGPGGNYGYTF
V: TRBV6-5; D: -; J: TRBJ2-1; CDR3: CASSSSRDEQFF
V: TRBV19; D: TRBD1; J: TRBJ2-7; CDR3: CASSNDRVGYEQYF
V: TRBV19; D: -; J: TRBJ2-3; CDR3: CASSVTDWYSTDTQYF
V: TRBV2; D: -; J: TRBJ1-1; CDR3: CASSLLRGYEAFF
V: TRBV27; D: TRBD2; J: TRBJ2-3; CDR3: CASSPVPLTSGRDTQYF
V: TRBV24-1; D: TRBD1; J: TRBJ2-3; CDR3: CATSDRNRGRVKDTQYF